This T cell receptor (beta chain) was observed in a study of glioma-infiltrating T cells. The table lists this clonotype with many counts. CDR3 length equals 12 residues. Trimming took 6 bases from V and 5 from J; bases not matched to a gene: 4. Germline CDR1 DFQATT, CDR2 SNEGSKA (reference sequence). The iRepertoire nested amplicon-rescue multiplex PCR amplified TCR alpha and beta CDR3s from RNA. TCRdb passed the multiplex PCR reads through MiXCR, listing each CDR3 protein once. Of 84,000 or so distinct CDR3 sequences listed, about 23% are singletons. The sample comprised glioma tissue, nonneoplastic brain tissue, or PBMCs (not recorded which). This rearrangement joins TRBV20-1 to TRBJ1-2, with 9 nucleotides matching TRBD1. The clonotype was recovered from a human donor with low-grade glioma or glioblastoma, undergoing nonglioma brain surgery, or in good health (not recorded which). CDR3 residues: CSAPDRGYGYTF. The CDR3 DNA follows: TGCAGTGCCCCGGACAGGGGTTATGGCTACACCTTC.